Shown below are 11 T cell receptor beta chains from a single sample sequenced in a study of CD8 T cells in Susac syndrome. Random hexamers were used to reverse transcribe the RNA input (about 0.5 to 1 ug). TCRdb re-called the immunoSEQ multiplex PCR reads with MiXCR, one entry per CDR3 protein. The profile shows 130,000 or so distinct CDR3 sequences, over 75% of them singletons. The sample taken for sequencing was CD8+ T cells from PBMCs. The receptors originated from a human donor with multiple sclerosis.

This rearrangement joins TRBV4-1 to TRBJ1-5; D unclear. The CDR3 length is 17 residues. V lost 0 bases, J lost 3 bases, and 15 bases lay in between. Germline CDR1 and CDR2: MGHRA and YSYEKL. CDR3 coding DNA: TGCGCCAGCAGCCAAGAAGTAGGATTTAGCTACAATCAGCCCCAGCATTTT. Protein: CASSQEVGFSYNQPQHF.

The chain joins TRBV4-1 to TRBJ1-4; 7 nucleotides match TRBD1. Losses at the gene ends were 1 base for V and 10 bases for J; bases not matched to a gene: 33. Per the germline V gene, CDR1 is MGHRA and CDR2 is YSYEKL. The CDR3 spans 23 residues. This chain's CDR3 is CASSQGFRDSNTLSPFEGRKLFF. DNA of the CDR3: TGCGCCAGCAGCCAAGGGTTCAGGGACAGCAACACCCTATCCCCTTTCGAAGGTCGAAAACTGTTTTTT.

The gene calls are TRBV12-3 or TRBV12-4 and TRBJ1-3; 7 nucleotides line up with TRBD1. CDR3 size: 13 residues. V shed 5 bases, J shed 2 bases, and the junction held 0 bases outside the gene matches. The CDR3 region is CASSTGAGNTIYF. CDR3 nucleotides: TGTGCCAGCAGTACAGGGGCTGGAAACACCATATATTTT.

V and J are TRBV12-3 or TRBV12-4 and TRBJ1-2; D perhaps matches TRBD1 (6 bases). The length of the CDR3 is 15 residues. V dropped 0 bases and J dropped 4 bases, with 12 bases sitting between them. This CDR3 is CASSLATGYLYGYTF. CDR3 DNA sequence: TGTGCCAGCAGTTTAGCGACAGGATATCTCTATGGCTACACCTTC.

This clonotype was seen only a few times. The V call is TRBV6-5, the J call TRBJ2-3; D is unresolved. The CDR3 runs 10 residues. Germline-derived CDR1 and CDR2 are MNHEY and SVGAGI. The ends were cut back, 6 bases at V and 5 bases at J, with 3 bases in the middle. Here the CDR3 reads CASSGDTQYF. For the CDR3, the DNA is TGTGCCAGCAGCGGAGATACGCAGTATTTT.

This clonotype is a singleton in its sample. The V and J genes are TRBV7-9 and TRBJ1-4; maybe TRBD1 (5 bases). Germline CDR1 and CDR2: SEHNR and FQNEAQ (reference sequence). Trimming removed 1 base from V and 6 bases from J, with 12 bases in between. The CDR3 is 15 residues long. The CDR3 reads CASSLGEGDDEKLFF. In DNA, the CDR3 is TGTGCCAGCAGCTTAGGGGAAGGGGACGATGAAAAACTGTTTTTT. The full variable domain, in which reference TRBV7-9 and TRBJ1-4 provide the parts outside the CDR3, is DTGVSQNPRHKITKRGQNVTFRCDPISEHNRLYWYRQTLGQGPEFLTYFQNEAQLEKSRLLSDRFSAERPKGSFSTLEIQRTEQGDSAMYLCASSLGEGDDEKLFFGSGTQLSVL.

This clonotype was detected once. The CDR3 DNA sequence: TGTGCCAGCAGTGCCGGGGGAGCGGCCCTCTATAGCAATCAGCCCCAGCATTTT. This codes for CASSAGGAALYSNQPQHF. J is TRBJ1-5 and V is TRBV12-3 or TRBV12-4; possibly TRBD1 for D (5 bases). The CDR3 extends over 18 amino acids. V dropped 5 bases and J dropped 0 bases, with 20 bases sitting between them.

The chain employs TRBV4-3 and TRBJ2-1; possibly TRBD1 for D (6 bases). The CDR3 contains 12 residues. The germline V gene encodes CDR1 LGHNA and CDR2 YSLEER. With 1 base removed from V and 10 bases from J, the gap between germline ends came to 8 bases. The CDR3 DNA is TGCGCCAGCAGCCAAGGGGGGACAGAGCAGTTCTTC. Its translation: CASSQGGTEQFF.

This chain links TRBV5-6 with TRBJ2-5; D is possibly TRBD1 or TRBD2 (5 bases each). The germline V gene encodes CDR1 SGHDT and CDR2 YYEEEE. V lost 0 bases and J lost 6, with 18 bases in between. The CDR3 consists of 16 residues. CDR3 sequence: CASSLGGREDGKTQYF. CDR3 DNA: TGTGCCAGCAGCTTGGGGGGCCGGGAAGATGGAAAGACCCAGTACTTC.

The rearrangement uses TRBV7-9 and TRBJ2-1, with 10 bases fitting TRBD2. The germline CDR1 and CDR2 sequences are SEHNR and FQNEAQ (reference sequence). The CDR3 loop spans 15 amino acids. V was pared by 3 bases and J by 9 bases, with 8 bases of the junction left unmatched. This CDR3 reads CASSFRGIAGGEQFF. The CDR3 DNA sequence: TGTGCCAGCAGCTTCAGGGGGATAGCGGGAGGTGAGCAGTTCTTC.

This clonotype came up a few times. The chain recombines TRBV6-5 with TRBJ2-3; a weak D match, TRBD1 (6 bases). With 2 bases removed from V and 3 bases from J, the gap between germline ends came to 9 bases. The length of the CDR3 is 14 residues. CDR1 and CDR2 from the germline V gene are MNHEY and SVGAGI. Written as DNA, the CDR3 is TGTGCCAGCAGTTACGTGCAGGGGACAGATACGCAGTATTTT. Translated, it gives CASSYVQGTDTQYF.